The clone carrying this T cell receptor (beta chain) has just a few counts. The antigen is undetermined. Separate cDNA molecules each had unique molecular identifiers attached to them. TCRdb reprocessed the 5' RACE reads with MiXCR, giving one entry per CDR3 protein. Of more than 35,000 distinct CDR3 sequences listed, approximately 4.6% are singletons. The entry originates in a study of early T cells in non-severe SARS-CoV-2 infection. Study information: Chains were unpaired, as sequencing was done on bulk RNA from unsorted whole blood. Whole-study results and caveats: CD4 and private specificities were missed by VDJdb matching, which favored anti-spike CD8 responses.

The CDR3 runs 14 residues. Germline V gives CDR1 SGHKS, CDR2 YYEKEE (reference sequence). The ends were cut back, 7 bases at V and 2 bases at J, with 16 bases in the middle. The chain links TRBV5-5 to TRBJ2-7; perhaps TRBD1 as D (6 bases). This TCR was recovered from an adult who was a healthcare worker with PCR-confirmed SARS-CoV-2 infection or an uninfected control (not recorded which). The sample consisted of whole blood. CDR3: CASRQDRSPYEQYF. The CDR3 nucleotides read TGTGCCAGCCGCCAGGACAGAAGTCCCTACGAGCAGTACTTC.